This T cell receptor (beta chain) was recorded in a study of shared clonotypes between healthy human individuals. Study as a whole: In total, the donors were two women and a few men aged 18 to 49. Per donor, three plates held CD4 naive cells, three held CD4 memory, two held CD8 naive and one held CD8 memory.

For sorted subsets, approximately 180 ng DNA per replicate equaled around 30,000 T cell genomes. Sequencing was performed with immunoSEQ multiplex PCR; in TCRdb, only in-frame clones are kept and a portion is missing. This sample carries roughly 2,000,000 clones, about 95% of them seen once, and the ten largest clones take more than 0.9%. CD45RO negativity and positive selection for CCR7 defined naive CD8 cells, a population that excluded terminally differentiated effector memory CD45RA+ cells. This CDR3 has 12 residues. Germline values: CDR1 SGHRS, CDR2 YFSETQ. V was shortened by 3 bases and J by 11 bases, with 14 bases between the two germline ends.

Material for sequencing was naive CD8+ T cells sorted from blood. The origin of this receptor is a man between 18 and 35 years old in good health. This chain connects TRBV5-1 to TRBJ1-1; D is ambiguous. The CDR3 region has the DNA TGCGCCAGCAGCTCGGAGGGCGTTGAGGCTTTCTTT. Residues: CASSSEGVEAFF.